This T cell receptor (beta chain) was identified during a study of blood T cell repertoires in COVID-19. Study-level information: COVID-19 samples from acute and convalescent phases originated in the United States, Italy and Spain.

TCRdb keeps only in-frame clones here, not all; method: immunoSEQ multiplex PCR. The data hold some 260,000 clones, with approximately 88% observed a single time. The V gene's germline CDR1 is MNHNY and CDR2 SVGAGI (reference sequence). V lost 5 bases and J lost 9, with 14 bases in between. The CDR3 spans 13 residues. This chain connects TRBV6-6 to TRBJ1-5; unclear D gene. Sequencing was carried out using peripheral blood. The receptor was derived from a human donor in a cohort sampled during active COVID-19. The DNA of the CDR3 is TGTGCCAGCAGTCTTTCAGGTATCACGCCCCAGCATTTT. This translates into CASSLSGITPQHF.